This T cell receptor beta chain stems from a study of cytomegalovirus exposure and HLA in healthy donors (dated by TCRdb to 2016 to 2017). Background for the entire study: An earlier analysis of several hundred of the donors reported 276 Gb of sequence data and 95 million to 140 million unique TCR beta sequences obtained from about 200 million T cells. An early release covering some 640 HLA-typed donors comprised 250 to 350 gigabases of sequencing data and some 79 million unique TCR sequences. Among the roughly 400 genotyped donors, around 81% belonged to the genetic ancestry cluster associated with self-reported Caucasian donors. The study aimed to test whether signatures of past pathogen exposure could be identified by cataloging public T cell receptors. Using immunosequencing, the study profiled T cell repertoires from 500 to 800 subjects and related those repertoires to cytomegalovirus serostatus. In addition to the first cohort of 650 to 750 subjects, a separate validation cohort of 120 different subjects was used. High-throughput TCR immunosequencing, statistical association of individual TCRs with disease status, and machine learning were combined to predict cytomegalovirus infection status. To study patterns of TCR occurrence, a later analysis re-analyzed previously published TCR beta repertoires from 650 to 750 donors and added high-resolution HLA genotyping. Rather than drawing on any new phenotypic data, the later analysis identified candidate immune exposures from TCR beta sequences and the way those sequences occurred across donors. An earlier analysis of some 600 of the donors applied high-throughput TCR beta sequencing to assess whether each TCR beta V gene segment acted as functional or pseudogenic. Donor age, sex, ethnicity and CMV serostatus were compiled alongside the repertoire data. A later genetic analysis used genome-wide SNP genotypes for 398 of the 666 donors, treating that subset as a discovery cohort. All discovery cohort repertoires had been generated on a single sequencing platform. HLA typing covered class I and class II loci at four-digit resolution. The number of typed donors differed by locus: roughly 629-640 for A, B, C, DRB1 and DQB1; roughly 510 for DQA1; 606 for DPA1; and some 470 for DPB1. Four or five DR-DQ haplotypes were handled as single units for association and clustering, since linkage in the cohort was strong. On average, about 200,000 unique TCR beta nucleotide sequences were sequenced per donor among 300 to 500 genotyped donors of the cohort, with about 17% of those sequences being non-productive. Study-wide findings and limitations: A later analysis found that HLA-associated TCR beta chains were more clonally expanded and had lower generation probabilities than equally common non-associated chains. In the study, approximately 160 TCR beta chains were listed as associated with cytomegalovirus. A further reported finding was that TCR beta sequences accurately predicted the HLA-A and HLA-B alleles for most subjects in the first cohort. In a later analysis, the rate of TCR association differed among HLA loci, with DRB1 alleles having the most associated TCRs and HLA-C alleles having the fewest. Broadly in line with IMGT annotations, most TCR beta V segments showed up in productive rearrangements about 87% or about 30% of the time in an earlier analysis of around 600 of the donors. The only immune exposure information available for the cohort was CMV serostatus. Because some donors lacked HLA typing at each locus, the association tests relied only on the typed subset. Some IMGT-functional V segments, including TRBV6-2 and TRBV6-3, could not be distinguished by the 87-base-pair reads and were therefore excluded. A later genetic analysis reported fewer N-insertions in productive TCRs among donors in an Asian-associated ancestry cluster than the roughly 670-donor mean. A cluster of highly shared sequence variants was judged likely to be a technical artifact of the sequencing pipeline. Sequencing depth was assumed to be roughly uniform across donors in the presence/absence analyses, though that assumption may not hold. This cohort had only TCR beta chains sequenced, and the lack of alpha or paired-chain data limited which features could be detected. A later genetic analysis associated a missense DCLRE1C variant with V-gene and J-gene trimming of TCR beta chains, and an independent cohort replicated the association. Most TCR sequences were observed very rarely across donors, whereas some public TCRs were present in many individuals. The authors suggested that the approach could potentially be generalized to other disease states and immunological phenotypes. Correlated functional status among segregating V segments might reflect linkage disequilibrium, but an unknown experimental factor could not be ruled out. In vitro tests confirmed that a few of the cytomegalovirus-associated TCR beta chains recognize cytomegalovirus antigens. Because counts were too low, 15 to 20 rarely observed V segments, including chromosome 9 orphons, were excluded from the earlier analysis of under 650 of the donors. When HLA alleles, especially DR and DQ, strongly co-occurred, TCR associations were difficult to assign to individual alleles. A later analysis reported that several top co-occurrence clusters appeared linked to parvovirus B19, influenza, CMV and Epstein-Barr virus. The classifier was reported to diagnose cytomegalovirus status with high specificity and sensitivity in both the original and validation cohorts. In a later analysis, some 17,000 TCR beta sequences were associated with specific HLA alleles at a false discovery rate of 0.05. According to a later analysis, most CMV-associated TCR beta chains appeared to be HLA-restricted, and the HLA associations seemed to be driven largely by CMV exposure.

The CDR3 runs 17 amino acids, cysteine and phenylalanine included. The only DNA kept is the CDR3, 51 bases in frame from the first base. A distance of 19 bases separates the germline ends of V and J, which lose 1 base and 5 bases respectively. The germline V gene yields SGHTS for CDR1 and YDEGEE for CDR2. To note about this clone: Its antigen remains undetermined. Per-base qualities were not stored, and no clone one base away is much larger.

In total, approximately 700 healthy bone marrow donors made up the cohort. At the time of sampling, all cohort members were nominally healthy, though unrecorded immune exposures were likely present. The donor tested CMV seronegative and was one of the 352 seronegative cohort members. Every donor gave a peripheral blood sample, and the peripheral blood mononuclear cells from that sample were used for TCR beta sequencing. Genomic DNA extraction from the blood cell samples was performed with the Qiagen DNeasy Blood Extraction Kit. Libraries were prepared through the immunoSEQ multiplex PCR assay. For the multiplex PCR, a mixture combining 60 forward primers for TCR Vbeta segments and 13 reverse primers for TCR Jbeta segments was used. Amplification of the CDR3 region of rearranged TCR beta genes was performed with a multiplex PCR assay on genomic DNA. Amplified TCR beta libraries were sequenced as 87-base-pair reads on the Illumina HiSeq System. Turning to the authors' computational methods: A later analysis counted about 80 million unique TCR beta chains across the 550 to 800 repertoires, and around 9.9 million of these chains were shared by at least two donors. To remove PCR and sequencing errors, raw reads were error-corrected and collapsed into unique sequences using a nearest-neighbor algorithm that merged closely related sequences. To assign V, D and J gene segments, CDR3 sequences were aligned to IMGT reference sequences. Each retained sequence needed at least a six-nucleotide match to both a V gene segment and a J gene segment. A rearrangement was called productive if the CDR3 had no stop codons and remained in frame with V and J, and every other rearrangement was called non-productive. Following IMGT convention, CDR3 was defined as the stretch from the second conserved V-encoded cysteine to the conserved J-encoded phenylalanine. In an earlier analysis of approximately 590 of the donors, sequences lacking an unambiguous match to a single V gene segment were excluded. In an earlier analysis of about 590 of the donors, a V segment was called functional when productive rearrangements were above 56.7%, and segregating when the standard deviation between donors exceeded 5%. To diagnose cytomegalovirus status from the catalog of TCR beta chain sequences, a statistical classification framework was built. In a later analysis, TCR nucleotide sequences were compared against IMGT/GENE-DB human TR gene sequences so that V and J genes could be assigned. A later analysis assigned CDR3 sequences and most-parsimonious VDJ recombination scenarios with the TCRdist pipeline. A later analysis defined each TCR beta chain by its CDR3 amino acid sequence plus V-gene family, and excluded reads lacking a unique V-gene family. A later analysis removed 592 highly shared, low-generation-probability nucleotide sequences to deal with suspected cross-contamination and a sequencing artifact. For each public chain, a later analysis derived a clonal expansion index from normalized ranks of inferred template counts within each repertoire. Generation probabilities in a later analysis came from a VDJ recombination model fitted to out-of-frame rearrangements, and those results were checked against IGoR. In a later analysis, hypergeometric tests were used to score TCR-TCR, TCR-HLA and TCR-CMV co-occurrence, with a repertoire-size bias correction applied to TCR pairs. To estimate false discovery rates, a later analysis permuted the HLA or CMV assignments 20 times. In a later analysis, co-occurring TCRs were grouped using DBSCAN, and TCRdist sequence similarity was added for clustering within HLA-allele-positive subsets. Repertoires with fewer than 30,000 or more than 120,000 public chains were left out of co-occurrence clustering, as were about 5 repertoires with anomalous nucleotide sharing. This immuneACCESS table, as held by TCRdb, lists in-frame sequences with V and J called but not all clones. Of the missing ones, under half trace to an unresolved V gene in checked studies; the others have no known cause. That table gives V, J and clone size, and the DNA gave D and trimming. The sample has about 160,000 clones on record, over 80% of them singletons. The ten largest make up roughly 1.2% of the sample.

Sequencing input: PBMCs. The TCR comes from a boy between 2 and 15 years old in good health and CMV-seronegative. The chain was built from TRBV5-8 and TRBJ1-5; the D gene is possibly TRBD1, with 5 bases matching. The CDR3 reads CASSLKLQQVDDQPQHF. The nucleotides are TGTGCCAGCAGCTTGAAGTTACAACAGGTGGACGATCAGCCCCAGCATTTT.